The entry below gives a single T cell receptor (beta chain) sequence along with its context. The sample comes from a study of cytotoxic CD8 clonotypes in ibrutinib-treated CLL. Some clones are missing from TCRdb's copy, which holds only in-frame ones; the method was immunoSEQ multiplex PCR. The sample includes tens of thousands of clones, 90% of them seen just once. The CDR3 is 16 amino acids. The ends were cut back, 2 bases at V and 2 bases at J, with 12 bases in the middle. The V gene's germline CDR1 is SEHNR and CDR2 FQNEAQ (reference sequence). The clonotype comes from a human donor with chronic lymphocytic leukemia. The rearrangement uses TRBV7-9 and TRBJ2-2, with D perhaps TRBD2 (5 bases). Source: PBMCs, taken after 12 months of ibrutinib treatment. CDR3 loop: CASSLTSAINTGELFF. The CDR3 region has the DNA TGTGCCAGCAGCTTAACTAGTGCCATAAACACCGGGGAGCTGTTTTTT.